One sample yielded the 22 T cell receptor beta chains listed below, sequenced in a study of CD8 T cells in Susac syndrome. cDNA came from around 0.5 to 1 ug RNA primed by random hexamers. From the immunoSEQ multiplex PCR reads, TCRdb called clonotypes with MiXCR, one entry per CDR3 protein. The sample contains over 150,000 distinct CDR3 sequences, 93% of which appear only once. The sequencing input was CD4+ T cells from PBMCs. All receptors derive from a human donor with multiple sclerosis.

The chain couples TRBV3-1 to TRBJ1-2; D is unresolved. Germline V gene data show CDR1 as LGHDT and CDR2 as YNNKEL (reference sequence). The CDR3 is made up of 12 amino acids. Trimming pared 0 bases from V and 4 bases from J, leaving 3 bases between. Here the CDR3 DNA reads TGTGCCAGCAGCCAAGAGGCCTATGGCTACACCTTC. Translation: CASSQEAYGYTF.

This clonotype was observed a single time. The gene calls are TRBV6-5 and TRBJ1-4, with TRBD1 identical over 7 bases. The CDR3 sequence is 14 residues long. Germline V gene sequence: CDR1 MNHEY, CDR2 SVGAGI. J was trimmed by 2 bases and V by 6 bases; bases with no gene match: 3. The CDR3 DNA follows: TGTGCCAGCAGGCCGACAGGGACTAATGAAAAACTGTTTTTT. This encodes CASRPTGTNEKLFF.

This chain connects TRBV18 to TRBJ2-1; 7 nucleotides match TRBD1. The J segment lost 6 bases and the V segment lost 6 bases, leaving 14 bases of the junction unmatched. The CDR3 sequence is 16 residues long. The V gene's germline CDR1 is KGHSH and CDR2 LQKENI. The CDR3 DNA follows: TGTGCCAGCTCCCCCCCTATGACAGGGCCCAGCAATGAGCAGTTCTTC. Translating it yields CASSPPMTGPSNEQFF.

The CDR3 protein is CASSLALAGTTTSSYEQYF. The CDR3 coding sequence is TGTGCCAGCAGCTTAGCTCTGGCGGGGACGACGACGAGCTCCTACGAGCAGTACTTC. The chain joins TRBV7-8 to TRBJ2-7; perhaps TRBD2 as D (6 bases). Germline-derived CDR1 and CDR2 are SGHVS and FQNEAQ. The CDR3 covers 19 residues. V dropped 0 bases and J dropped 0 bases, with 21 bases sitting between them.

The genes are TRBV5-4 and TRBJ2-5; 9 bases are a match to TRBD2. The CDR3 runs to 15 residues. V shed 4 bases, J shed 2 bases, and the junction held 6 bases outside the gene matches. CDR1 SGHNT and CDR2 YYREEE come from the germline V gene (reference sequence). The CDR3 DNA follows: TGTGCCAGCAGCCCCCCGGCGGGGGGGCAAGAGACCCAGTACTTC. Protein: CASSPPAGGQETQYF.

The genes are TRBV27 and TRBJ2-7; tentatively, D is TRBD1 (6 bases). The ends were cut back, 9 bases at V and 2 bases at J, with 17 bases in the middle. The CDR3 spans 14 residues. Germline V gene lookup returns CDR1 MNHEY and CDR2 SMNVEV (reference sequence). CDR3 bases: TGTGCCAGTCCTTGGGGGCGGACACCCTACGAGCAGTACTTC. It yields the protein CASPWGRTPYEQYF.

The chain employs TRBV7-8 and TRBJ1-1; TRBD1 agrees at 7 bases. V was clipped by 4 bases and J by 1 base; unmatched bases: 12. The length of the CDR3 is 17 residues. Looked up from germline, CDR1 is SGHVS and CDR2 is FQNEAQ. CDR3 residues: CASSSTTGTVENTEAFF. DNA for the CDR3: TGTGCCAGCAGCTCCACGACAGGGACAGTCGAGAACACTGAAGCTTTCTTT. Looking up the rest from reference TRBV7-8 and TRBJ1-1 gives the full variable domain: GAGVSQSPRYKVAKRGQDVALRCDPISGHVSLFWYQQALGQGPEFLTYFQNEAQLDKSGLPSDRFFAERPEGSVSTLKIQRTQQEDSAVYLCASSSTTGTVENTEAFFGQGTRLTVV.

CDR3 residues: CASSKSVQNEQFF. Written as DNA, the CDR3 is TGTGCCAGTAGTAAGAGTGTGCAGAATGAGCAGTTCTTC. The V call is TRBV19, the J call TRBJ2-1; D not certain. This CDR3 is 13 amino acids long. Germline V gene sequence: CDR1 LNHDA, CDR2 SQIVND (reference sequence). V shed 4 bases and J shed 7 bases, with 11 bases lying between them.

The genes are TRBV20-1 and TRBJ1-2; 8 bases align to TRBD1. The V and J ends lost 0 bases and 8 bases, in that order; junction bases with no gene match: 8. CDR3 length: 14 residues. CDR1 is DFQATT, CDR2 SNEGSKA, per germline (reference sequence). Here the CDR3 DNA reads TGCAGTGCTAGAGATAGGGCAGGGGGCTGGGGCTACACCTTC. Translation: CSARDRAGGWGYTF.

The chain links TRBV13 to TRBJ1-1, with 9 bases identical to TRBD1. Germline values: CDR1 PRHDT, CDR2 FYEKMQ (reference sequence). J gave up 1 base and V 5 bases, and 8 bases lay outside the gene matches. This CDR3 has 16 amino acids. This chain's CDR3 is CASSKPTGGTNTEAFF. In DNA, the CDR3 is TGTGCCAGCAGCAAACCAACAGGGGGCACGAACACTGAAGCTTTCTTT. Supplemented by reference TRBV13 and TRBJ1-1, the full variable domain reads AAGVIQSPRHLIKEKRETATLKCYPIPRHDTVYWYQQGPGQDPQFLISFYEKMQSDKGSIPDRFSAQQFSDYHSELNMSSLELGDSALYFCASSKPTGGTNTEAFFGQGTRLTVV.

The chain is built from TRBV19 and TRBJ2-5; 8 nucleotides agree with TRBD2. The CDR3 length is 14 residues. CDR1 and CDR2 (germline): LNHDA, SQIVND (reference sequence). Trimming cost V 5 bases and J 4 bases; bases outside gene matches: 6. The CDR3 sequence: CASSLGTSPETQYF. CDR3 in DNA: TGTGCCAGTAGTCTGGGGACTAGTCCAGAGACCCAGTACTTC.

With regard to this clonotype: The junction departs from germline at one end; a sequencing error may be responsible. The V and J genes are TRBV7-9 and TRBJ1-1; no clear D. This CDR3 is 13 amino acids long. CDR1 SEHNR and CDR2 FQNEAQ come from the germline V gene (reference sequence). The CDR3 is CASSPTEVQSVVF. CDR3 bases: TGTGCCAGCAGCCCTACAGAGGTTCAGAGCGTTGTCTTT.

J is TRBJ2-3 and V is TRBV3-1, with D uncertain. V was clipped by 5 bases and J by 1 base, with 7 bases between them. Germline V gene lookup returns CDR1 LGHDT and CDR2 YNNKEL (reference sequence). The CDR3 contains 13 residues. For the CDR3, the DNA is TGTGCCAGCAGCGCAAAGGGCACAGATACGCAGTATTTT. Translating it yields CASSAKGTDTQYF.

This clonotype came up once. The chain has TRBV5-1 and TRBJ2-5; tentative D call: TRBD2 (6 bases). The germline CDR1 and CDR2 sequences are SGHRS and YFSETQ. The V and J ends lost 4 bases and 1 base respectively, with 11 bases between them. This CDR3 is built from 14 residues. The CDR3 nucleotides read TGCGCCAGCAGCCCCCCTAGCGTCCAAGAGACCCAGTACTTC. Translation: CASSPPSVQETQYF. Full variable domain (rest looked up from reference TRBV5-1 and TRBJ2-5): KAGVTQTPRYLIKTRGQQVTLSCSPISGHRSVSWYQQTPGQGLQFLFEYFSETQRNKGNFPGRFSGRQFSNSRSEMNVSTLELGDSALYLCASSPPSVQETQYFGPGTRLLVL.

This chain links TRBV9 with TRBJ2-3; possible D gene TRBD2, 6 bases. Germline assignment: CDR1 SGDLS and CDR2 YYNGEE. This CDR3 comprises 15 residues. The germline V and J ends were trimmed by 6 bases and 1 base, with 15 bases remaining between them. In DNA form, the CDR3 reads TGTGCCAGCACCGTTGGGGGGATTCGCACAGATACGCAGTATTTT. Translating gives CASTVGGIRTDTQYF.

The J gene is TRBJ2-3, the V gene TRBV30, with 12 bases fitting TRBD2. With V trimmed by 2 bases and J by 1 base, 4 bases remained unmatched. This CDR3 contains 16 residues. Germline V gene lookup returns CDR1 GTSNPN and CDR2 SVGIG (reference sequence). CDR3 nucleotide sequence: TGTGCCTGGAGTTTTCGACTAGCGGGGGGCACAGATACGCAGTATTTT. Translation gives CAWSFRLAGGTDTQYF.

The chain combines TRBV27 with TRBJ2-3, with D perhaps TRBD1 or TRBD2 (6 bases each). The CDR3 loop spans 16 amino acids. V was clipped by 3 bases and J by 0 bases, with 13 bases between them. Per germline, CDR1 MNHEY and CDR2 SMNVEV (reference sequence). The CDR3 sequence is CASSLLGGASTDTQYF. The DNA of the CDR3 is TGTGCCAGCAGTTTGTTGGGGGGCGCTAGCACAGATACGCAGTATTTT.

This sequence joins TRBV6-2 or TRBV6-3 and TRBJ1-5; the D is unclear. The CDR3 totals 13 residues. V lost 9 bases, J lost 0 bases, and 9 bases lay in between. In germline, CDR1 is MNHEY, CDR2 SVGEGT. The DNA for the CDR3 is TGTGCCAGTGAACGCGGTAGCAATCAGCCCCAGCATTTT. Protein product: CASERGSNQPQHF.

The chain carries TRBV7-3 and TRBJ2-2; TRBD1 might be the D (5 bases). Per germline, CDR1 SGHTA and CDR2 FQGTGA. The V end was cut by 1 base, the J end by 0 bases, with 9 bases between. The CDR3 sequence is 16 residues long. CDR3 in amino acids: CASSLSAQANTGELFF. For the CDR3, the DNA is TGTGCCAGCAGCTTAAGCGCACAGGCGAACACCGGGGAGCTGTTTTTT.

The chain uses TRBV19 and TRBJ1-2; 7 nucleotides match TRBD1. After removal of 4 bases from V and 1 base from J, the junction contained 3 bases not matched to a gene. Germline values: CDR1 LNHDA, CDR2 SQIVND (reference sequence). The CDR3 spans 14 residues. The CDR3 coding sequence is TGTGCCAGTAGTACTCAGGGGGGTAACTATGGCTACACCTTC. It yields the protein CASSTQGGNYGYTF.

The V gene is TRBV5-4, the J gene TRBJ2-7; TRBD2 agrees at 12 bases. Trimming removed 0 bases from V and 5 bases from J; junction bases left unmatched: 12. The CDR3 sequence is 18 residues long. Germline CDR1 reads SGHNT; CDR2 reads YYREEE (reference sequence). The CDR3 coding sequence is TGTGCCAGCAGCTTGGTAGGTGAGACTAGCGGGGGTAGCCACGAGCAGTACTTC. Translating it yields CASSLVGETSGGSHEQYF.

The chain couples TRBV6-2 or TRBV6-3 to TRBJ1-6, with unresolved D. V lost 3 bases and J 7 bases, leaving 7 bases between the germline ends. The CDR3 covers 13 residues. Germline-derived CDR1 and CDR2 are MNHEY and SVGEGT. CDR3 amino acids: CASSYTENSPLHF. The CDR3 DNA follows: TGTGCCAGCAGTTATACAGAGAATTCACCCCTCCACTTT.